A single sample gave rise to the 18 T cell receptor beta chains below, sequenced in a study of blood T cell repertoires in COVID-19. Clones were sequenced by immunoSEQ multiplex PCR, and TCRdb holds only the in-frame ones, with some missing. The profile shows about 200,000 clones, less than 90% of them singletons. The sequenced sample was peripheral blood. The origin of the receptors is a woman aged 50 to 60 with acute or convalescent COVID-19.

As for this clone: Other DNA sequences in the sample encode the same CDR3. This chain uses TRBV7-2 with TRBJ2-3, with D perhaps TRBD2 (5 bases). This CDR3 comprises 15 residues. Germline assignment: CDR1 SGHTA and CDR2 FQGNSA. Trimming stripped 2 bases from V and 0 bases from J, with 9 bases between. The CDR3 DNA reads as TGTGCCAGCAGCTTAAGCGGTACTAGCACAGATACGCAGTATTTT. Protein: CASSLSGTSTDTQYF.

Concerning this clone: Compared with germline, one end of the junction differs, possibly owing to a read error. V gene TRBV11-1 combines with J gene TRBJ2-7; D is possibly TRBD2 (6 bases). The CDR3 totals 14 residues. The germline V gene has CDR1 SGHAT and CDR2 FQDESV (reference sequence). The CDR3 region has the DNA TGTGCCACCTCCAGTTGGGGGGACTCCCACGAGCAGTACTTC. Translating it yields CATSSWGDSHEQYF.

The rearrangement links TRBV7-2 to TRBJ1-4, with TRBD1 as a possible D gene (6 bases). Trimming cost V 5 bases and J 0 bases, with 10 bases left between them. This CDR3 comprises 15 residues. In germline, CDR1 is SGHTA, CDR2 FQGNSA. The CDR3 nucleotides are TGTGCCAGCAGCCCCCAGGGGTCAACTAATGAAAAACTGTTTTTT. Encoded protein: CASSPQGSTNEKLFF.

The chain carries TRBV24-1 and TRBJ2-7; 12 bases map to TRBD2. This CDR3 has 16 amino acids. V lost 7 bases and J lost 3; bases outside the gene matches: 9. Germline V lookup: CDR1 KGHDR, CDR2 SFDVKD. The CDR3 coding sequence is TGTGCCACCAGGCTAAAGGGACTAGCGGGCGACTACGAGCAGTACTTC. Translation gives CATRLKGLAGDYEQYF.

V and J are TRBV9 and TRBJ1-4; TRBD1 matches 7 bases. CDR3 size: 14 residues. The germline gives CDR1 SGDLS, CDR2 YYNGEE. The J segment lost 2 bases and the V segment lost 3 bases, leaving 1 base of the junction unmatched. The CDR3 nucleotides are TGTGCCAGCAGCGCGACAGGGACTAATGAAAAACTGTTTTTT. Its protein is CASSATGTNEKLFF. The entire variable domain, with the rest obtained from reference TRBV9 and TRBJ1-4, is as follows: DSGVTQTPKHLITATGQRVTLRCSPRSGDLSVYWYQQSLDQGLQFLIQYYNGEERAKGNILERFSAQQFPDLHSELNLSSLELGDSALYFCASSATGTNEKLFFGSGTQLSVL.

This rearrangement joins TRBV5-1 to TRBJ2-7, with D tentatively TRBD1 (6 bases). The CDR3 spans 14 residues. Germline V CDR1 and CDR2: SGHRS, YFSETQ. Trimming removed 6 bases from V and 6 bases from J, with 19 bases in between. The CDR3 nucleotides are TGCGCCAGCACCCCGACAGGCAACTACCTCGAGCAGTACTTC. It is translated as CASTPTGNYLEQYF.

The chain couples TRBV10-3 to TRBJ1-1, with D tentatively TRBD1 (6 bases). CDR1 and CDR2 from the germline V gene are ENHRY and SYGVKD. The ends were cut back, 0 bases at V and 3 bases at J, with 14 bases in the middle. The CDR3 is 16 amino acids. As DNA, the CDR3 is TGTGCCATCAGTGAGTCGGGGACACCAGCTTACACTGAAGCTTTCTTT. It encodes CAISESGTPAYTEAFF.

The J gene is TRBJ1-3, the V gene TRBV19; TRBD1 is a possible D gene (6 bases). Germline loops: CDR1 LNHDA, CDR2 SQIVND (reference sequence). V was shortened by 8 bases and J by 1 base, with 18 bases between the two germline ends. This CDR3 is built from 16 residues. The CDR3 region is CASSGTMFVSGNTIYF. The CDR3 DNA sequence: TGTGCCAGTTCCGGGACAATGTTCGTATCTGGAAACACCATATATTTT.

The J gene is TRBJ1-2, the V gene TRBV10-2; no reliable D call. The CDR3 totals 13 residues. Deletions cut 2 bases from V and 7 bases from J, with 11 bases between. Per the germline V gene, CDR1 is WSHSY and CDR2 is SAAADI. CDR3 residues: CASSEQVEGGYTF. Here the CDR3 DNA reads TGCGCCAGCAGTGAGCAGGTGGAGGGTGGCTACACCTTC.

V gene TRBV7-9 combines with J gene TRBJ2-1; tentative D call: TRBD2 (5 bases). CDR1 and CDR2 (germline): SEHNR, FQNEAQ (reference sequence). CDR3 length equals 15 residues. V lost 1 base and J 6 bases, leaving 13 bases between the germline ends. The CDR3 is CASSLDRLRGNEQFF. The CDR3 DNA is TGTGCCAGCAGCTTAGACCGCCTCCGGGGCAATGAGCAGTTCTTC.

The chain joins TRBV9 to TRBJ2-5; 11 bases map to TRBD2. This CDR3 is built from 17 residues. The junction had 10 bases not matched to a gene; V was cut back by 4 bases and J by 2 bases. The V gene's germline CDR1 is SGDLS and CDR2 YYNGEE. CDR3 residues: CASSSPRLAGRQETQYF. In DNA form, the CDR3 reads TGTGCCAGCAGCTCGCCAAGACTAGCGGGGCGACAAGAGACCCAGTACTTC.

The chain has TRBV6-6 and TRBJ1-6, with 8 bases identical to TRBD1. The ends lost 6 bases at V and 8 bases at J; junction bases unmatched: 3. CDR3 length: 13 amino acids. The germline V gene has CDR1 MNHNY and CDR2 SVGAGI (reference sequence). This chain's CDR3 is CASRTDRDSPLHF. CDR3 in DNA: TGTGCCAGCAGAACGGACAGGGATTCACCCCTCCACTTT.

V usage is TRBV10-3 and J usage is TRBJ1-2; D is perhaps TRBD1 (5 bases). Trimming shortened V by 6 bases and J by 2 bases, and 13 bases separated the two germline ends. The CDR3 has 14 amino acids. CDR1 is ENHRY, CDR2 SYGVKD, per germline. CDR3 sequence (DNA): TGTGCCATCAGGGGCGGGGGAGCCAACTATGGCTACACCTTC. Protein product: CAIRGGGANYGYTF.

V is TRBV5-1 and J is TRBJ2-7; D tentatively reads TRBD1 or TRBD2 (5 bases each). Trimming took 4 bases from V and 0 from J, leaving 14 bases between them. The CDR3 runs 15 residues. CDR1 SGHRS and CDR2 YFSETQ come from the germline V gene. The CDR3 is CASSVGRSSSYEQYF. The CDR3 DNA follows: TGCGCCAGCAGCGTGGGACGGAGTAGCTCCTACGAGCAGTACTTC.

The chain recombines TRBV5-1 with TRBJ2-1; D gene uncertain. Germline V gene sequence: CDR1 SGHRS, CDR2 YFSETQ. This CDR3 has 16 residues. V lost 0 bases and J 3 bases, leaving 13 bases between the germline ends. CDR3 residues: CASSLASMGLYNEQFF. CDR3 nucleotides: TGCGCCAGCAGCTTGGCCTCCATGGGCCTCTACAATGAGCAGTTCTTC.

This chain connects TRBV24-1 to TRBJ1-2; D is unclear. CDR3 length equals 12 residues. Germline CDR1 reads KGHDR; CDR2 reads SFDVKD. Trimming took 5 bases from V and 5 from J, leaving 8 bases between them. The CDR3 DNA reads TGTGCCACCAGTGTTGGCAATTATGGCTACACCTTC. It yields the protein CATSVGNYGYTF.

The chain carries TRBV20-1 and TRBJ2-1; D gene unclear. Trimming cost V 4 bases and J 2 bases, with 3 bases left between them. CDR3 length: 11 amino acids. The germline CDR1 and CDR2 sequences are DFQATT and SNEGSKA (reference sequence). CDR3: CSANTYNEQFF. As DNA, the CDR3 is TGCAGTGCTAACACCTACAATGAGCAGTTCTTC.

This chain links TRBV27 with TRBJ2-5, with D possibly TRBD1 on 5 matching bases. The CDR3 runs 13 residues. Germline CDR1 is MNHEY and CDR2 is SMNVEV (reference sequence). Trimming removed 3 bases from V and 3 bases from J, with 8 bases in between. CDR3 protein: CASSLVREETQYF. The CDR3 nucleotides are TGTGCCAGCAGTTTGGTCAGGGAAGAGACCCAGTACTTC.